This TCR beta chain was profiled in a study of early T cells in non-severe SARS-CoV-2 infection. At the level of the study: RNA in bulk from unsorted whole blood was sequenced, and chains were unpaired.

Study-level findings and limits: Comparison of clonotypes with VDJdb favored anti-spike CD8 responses while missing private and CD4 specificities.

This clonotype appeared many times. Its antigen is unidentified. The CDR3 length is 13 residues. Trimming cost V 0 bases and J 2 bases, with 4 bases left between them. Looked up from germline, CDR1 is SGHTS and CDR2 is YDEGEE. Individual cDNA molecules each received unique molecular identifiers attached to them. TCRdb re-called the 5' RACE reads with MiXCR, one entry per CDR3 protein. The sample comprises 85,000 to 120,000 distinct CDR3 sequences, 13% of which are singletons, and less than 8% rests with the top ten. What was sequenced was whole blood. The chain is built from TRBV5-8 and TRBJ2-3; D not resolved. The clonotype was recovered from an adult who was a healthcare worker with PCR-confirmed SARS-CoV-2 infection or an uninfected control (not recorded which). This CDR3 reads CASSLGPTDTQYF. For the CDR3, the DNA is TGTGCCAGCAGCTTGGGGCCCACAGATACGCAGTATTTT.